This entry lists 21 T cell receptor beta chains sequenced from one sample in a study of blood T cell repertoires in COVID-19. The method was immunoSEQ multiplex PCR; TCRdb's version includes in-frame clones alone and lacks a portion of them. The sample has over 200,000 clones; more than 70% are singletons. The material sequenced was peripheral blood. The receptors stem from a woman in her forties who had recovered from COVID-19.

This chain joins TRBV12-2 and TRBJ1-1; TRBD1, as called in the table, went unchecked against the DNA. TRBV12-2 is shown as a pseudogene. The CDR3 spans 17 residues. The chain's CDR3 is CASRLGRGLPISCEAFF. The DNA of the CDR3 is TGTGCAAGTCGCTTAGGCAGGGGATTGCCCATATCCTGTGAAGCTTTCTTT.

The chain couples TRBV15 to TRBJ2-1, with 16 bases identical to TRBD2. The ends lost 3 bases at V and 5 bases at J; junction bases unmatched: 7. Per the germline V gene, CDR1 is LNHNV and CDR2 is YYDKDF (reference sequence). There are 18 residues in the CDR3. The CDR3 bases are TGTGCCACCAGCAGGGGACTAGCGGGAGGGCCTCGGGACAATGAGCAGTTCTTC. It codes for CATSRGLAGGPRDNEQFF.

The V and J genes are TRBV12-5 and TRBJ1-3; D is unresolved. Germline V CDR1 and CDR2: LGHNT, FRNRAP. The V end lost 4 bases, the J end lost 0 bases, and 13 bases lay between the germline ends. CDR3 length: 16 amino acids. The CDR3: CASGSPGLPSGNTIYF. The DNA of the CDR3 is TGTGCTAGTGGTTCCCCAGGTTTGCCCTCTGGAAACACCATATATTTT.

The rearrangement uses TRBV4-3 and TRBJ2-1; 8 bases align to TRBD2. The CDR3 covers 16 residues. Germline V CDR1 and CDR2: LGHNA, YSLEER. The V and J ends lost 1 base and 5 bases, in that order; junction bases with no gene match: 7. CDR3 sequence (DNA): TGCGCCAGCAGCCAAGTGGGTAGCGGGACTAACAATGAGCAGTTCTTC. Residues: CASSQVGSGTNNEQFF.

This rearrangement joins TRBV7-9 to TRBJ2-7; 7 positions agree with TRBD2. The CDR3 contains 16 residues. Germline values: CDR1 SEHNR, CDR2 FQNEAQ (reference sequence). V gave up 4 bases and J gave up 3 bases; unmatched junction bases: 12. CDR3 in amino acids: CASSSPSRGWGYEQYF. The CDR3 DNA reads TGTGCCAGCAGCTCCCCATCGCGGGGGTGGGGCTACGAGCAGTACTTC.

This clone has a single count. The chain links TRBV18 to TRBJ2-7, with TRBD2 identical over 14 bases. Germline CDR1 KGHSH, CDR2 LQKENI. V was pared by 4 bases and J by 6 bases, with 11 bases of the junction left unmatched. The CDR3 consists of 17 residues. The CDR3 nucleotides are TGTGCCAGCTCACTATATACGGGACTAGCGGGAGCCCGCGAGCAGTACTTC. It translates to CASSLYTGLAGAREQYF.

The chain carries TRBV25-1 and TRBJ1-2; 10 bases map to TRBD1. The ends lost 1 base at V and 3 bases at J; junction bases unmatched: 5. The CDR3 loop spans 16 amino acids. CDR1 is MGHDK, CDR2 SYGVNS, per germline. For the CDR3, the DNA is TGTGCCAGCAGTGAATTTGGGACAGGGGTGGACTATGGCTACACCTTC. Its protein is CASSEFGTGVDYGYTF.

V gene TRBV18 combines with J gene TRBJ1-5; D may be TRBD1 (5 bases). The CDR3 sequence is 14 residues long. V was pared by 3 bases and J by 1 base, with 7 bases between. Germline CDR1 reads KGHSH; CDR2 reads LQKENI. The chain's CDR3 is CASSPKGSNQPQHF. The CDR3, as DNA: TGTGCCAGCTCACCGAAGGGGAGCAATCAGCCCCAGCATTTT.

Notes on this clone: This specimen includes other DNA sequences encoding the same CDR3. This chain links TRBV6-5 with TRBJ2-5, with D possibly matching TRBD2 (5 bases). The length of the CDR3 is 11 residues. Germline V gene data show CDR1 as MNHEY and CDR2 as SVGAGI. Deletions cut 4 bases from V and 5 bases from J, with 5 bases between. CDR3 amino acids: CASSSGETQYF. CDR3 in DNA: TGTGCCAGCAGTTCGGGGGAGACCCAGTACTTC.

The chain uses TRBV6-2 or TRBV6-3 and TRBJ1-1; 7 bases align to TRBD1. The CDR3 has 12 residues. The V gene end was trimmed by 6 bases and the J gene end by 6 bases; junction bases not matched to a gene: 4. CDR1 and CDR2 (germline): MNHEY, SVGEGT. The CDR3 here is CASSLGQAEAFF. In nucleotides, the CDR3 is TGTGCCAGCAGCCTCGGACAGGCTGAAGCTTTCTTT.

The chain employs TRBV27 and TRBJ1-4; weak D call: TRBD1 (6 bases). The CDR3 has 17 residues. Looked up from germline, CDR1 is MNHEY and CDR2 is SMNVEV (reference sequence). V lost 3 bases, J lost 7 bases, and 21 bases lay in between. CDR3 region: CASSFMGGPGGVEKLFF. The DNA for the CDR3 is TGTGCCAGCAGTTTCATGGGGGGCCCGGGGGGAGTTGAAAAACTGTTTTTT.

The V call is TRBV19, the J call TRBJ2-3; D is undetermined. The germline CDR1 and CDR2 sequences are LNHDA and SQIVND (reference sequence). The CDR3 extends over 13 amino acids. V lost 6 bases, J lost 3 bases, and 10 bases lay in between. This chain's CDR3 is CASRKTPTDTQYF. CDR3 DNA sequence: TGTGCCAGTAGGAAGACACCAACAGATACGCAGTATTTT.

This clone was counted only a few times. The gene calls are TRBV5-1 and TRBJ2-1, with 8 positions matching TRBD2. CDR1 and CDR2 (germline): SGHRS, YFSETQ. CDR3 length: 18 amino acids. V dropped 0 bases and J dropped 0; count of bases not matched to a gene: 8. CDR3 bases: TGCGCCAGCAGCTTGGGTGTTGGTAGCGGGAACTCCTACAATGAGCAGTTCTTC. As protein: CASSLGVGSGNSYNEQFF.

This chain links TRBV28 with TRBJ1-5, with TRBD1 identical over 8 bases. Trimming cost V 1 base and J 7 bases; bases outside gene matches: 9. The length of the CDR3 is 16 residues. CDR1 is MDHEN, CDR2 SYDVKM, per germline. CDR3: CASSLLGFRGPQPQHF. As DNA, the CDR3 is TGTGCCAGCAGTTTATTAGGGTTCAGGGGGCCCCAGCCCCAGCATTTT.

The rearrangement links TRBV28 to TRBJ1-5; 12 bases are shared with TRBD1. CDR1 is MDHEN and CDR2 is SYDVKM in the germline V gene. The CDR3 is made up of 14 amino acids. J lost 5 bases, V lost 6 bases, and 2 bases had no gene match. The DNA for the CDR3 is TGTGCCAGCAGCCGGGACAGGGGGCATCAGCCCCAGCATTTT. This gives the protein CASSRDRGHQPQHF. Complete variable domain (other parts from reference TRBV28 and TRBJ1-5): DVKVTQSSRYLVKRTGEKVFLECVQDMDHENMFWYRQDPGLGLRLIYFSYDVKMKEKGDIPEGYSVSREKKERFSLILESASTNQTSMYLCASSRDRGHQPQHFGDGTRLSIL.

The V and J genes are TRBV6-5 and TRBJ1-1; possibly TRBD1 for D (5 bases). CDR1 and CDR2 from the germline V gene are MNHEY and SVGAGI. The CDR3 length is 15 residues. Trimming took 6 bases from V and 10 from J, leaving 24 bases between them. This CDR3 is CASSSLGVFPGGAFF. The DNA of the CDR3 is TGTGCCAGCAGCTCCCTCGGGGTCTTCCCGGGGGGAGCTTTCTTT.

The chain has TRBV25-1 and TRBJ1-2, with D perhaps matching TRBD1 (6 bases). V was cut by 3 bases and J by 4 bases, with 15 bases left in between. The CDR3 contains 15 residues. From germline, CDR1 is MGHDK and CDR2 SYGVNS. The CDR3 spells CASSDPLGGAYGYTF. The CDR3 DNA is TGTGCCAGCAGTGATCCTCTAGGGGGGGCCTATGGCTACACCTTC.

The V call is TRBV6-1, the J call TRBJ2-5; the D gene is possibly TRBD1 (5 bases). The germline V and J ends were trimmed by 2 bases and 1 base, with 14 bases remaining between them. The germline CDR1 and CDR2 sequences are MNHNS and SASEGT. This CDR3 region has 16 residues. CDR3 protein: CASSEQGIWAQETQYF. CDR3 coding DNA: TGTGCCAGCAGTGAACAGGGTATTTGGGCCCAAGAGACCCAGTACTTC.

The CDR3 here is CASNPRVGRGVSYEQYF. The CDR3 coding sequence is TGTGCCAGCAACCCGAGGGTTGGCAGGGGGGTTTCCTACGAGCAGTACTTC. V gene TRBV28 combines with J gene TRBJ2-7; a possible D gene is TRBD1 (7 bases). With 7 bases removed from V and 1 base from J, the gap between germline ends came to 23 bases. Per germline, CDR1 MDHEN and CDR2 SYDVKM. The CDR3 has 17 residues.

The DNA for the CDR3 is TGCGCCAGCAGCCAAGATGGGGCTAGCGGGATGAGGCAGTATTTT. Translating it yields CASSQDGASGMRQYF. The V call is TRBV4-1, the J call TRBJ2-3, with TRBD2 identical over 9 bases. V was clipped by 0 bases and J by 11 bases; unmatched bases: 9. The CDR3 has 15 amino acids. Germline loops: CDR1 MGHRA, CDR2 YSYEKL.

Turning to this clone: A junction end diverges from the germline sequence, so it may reflect a read error. The chain couples TRBV7-7 to TRBJ2-5, with 7 bases that match TRBD2. The CDR3 spans 13 residues. CDR1 SSHAT and CDR2 FNYEAQ come from the germline V gene (reference sequence). The CDR3 reads CASSLDRGRTQYF. The CDR3 DNA reads as TGTGCTAGCAGCTTGGACCGCGGGAGGACCCAGTACTTC.